This passage covers 7 T cell receptor beta chains from one sample sequenced in a study of T cell changes during pregnancy in multiple sclerosis. Clones were sequenced by immunoSEQ multiplex PCR, and TCRdb holds only the in-frame ones, with some missing. The sample includes tens of thousands of clones, about 91% of them seen just once. Sequencing used CD4+ T cells from peripheral blood mononuclear cells, obtained in the first trimester of pregnancy. The receptors shown here come from a female donor with multiple sclerosis, enrolled in a pregnancy study.

The gene calls are TRBV5-4 and TRBJ2-7; 7 positions match TRBD2. The CDR3 is 15 residues long. V trimming: 4 bases; J trimming: 3 bases; junction bases outside the gene matches: 10. Germline V gene lookup returns CDR1 SGHNT and CDR2 YYREEE (reference sequence). The CDR3 nucleotides read TGTGCCAGCAGCCCGTCCCGCGGCGGGAGCTACGAGCAGTACTTC. Translating it yields CASSPSRGGSYEQYF.

The chain uses TRBV7-2 and TRBJ2-5, with a possible D match to TRBD2 (6 bases). The CDR3 runs to 14 residues. Germline loops: CDR1 SGHTA, CDR2 FQGNSA. Trimming took off 2 bases at V and 2 bases at J, with 9 bases between the two ends. CDR3 sequence: CASSLSSGQETQYF. The CDR3 DNA is TGTGCCAGCAGCTTAAGTAGCGGTCAAGAGACCCAGTACTTC.

The chain links TRBV7-8 to TRBJ1-3; 8 bases are shared with TRBD1. Germline V gene lookup returns CDR1 SGHVS and CDR2 FQNEAQ. This CDR3 is 14 amino acids long. Unmatched junction bases numbered 1, after V lost 4 bases and J lost 2 bases. The CDR3 nucleotides read TGTGCCAGCAGCTCACAGGGGGCTGGAAACACCATATATTTT. It yields the protein CASSSQGAGNTIYF.

The rearrangement links TRBV2 to TRBJ1-4; D possibly corresponds to TRBD1 (6 bases). Trimming removed 6 bases at V and 7 bases at J, with 15 bases between. The length of the CDR3 is 14 residues. The germline gives CDR1 SNHLY, CDR2 FYNNEI. Here the CDR3 reads CASSPRGVPEKLFF. For the CDR3, the DNA is TGTGCCAGCAGCCCCAGGGGAGTCCCTGAAAAACTGTTTTTT.

The chain combines TRBV2 with TRBJ1-2, with 11 bases matching TRBD1. Germline V gene sequence: CDR1 SNHLY, CDR2 FYNNEI. The CDR3 spans 14 residues. Losses at the gene ends were 1 base for V and 8 bases for J; bases not matched to a gene: 3. CDR3 in amino acids: CASSEGGQGGGYTF. The CDR3 DNA reads as TGTGCCAGCAGTGAAGGGGGACAGGGGGGCGGCTACACCTTC.

The chain has TRBV2 and TRBJ1-2, with D unresolved. Trimming removed 3 bases at V and 0 bases at J, with 5 bases between. The CDR3 consists of 13 residues. Germline V lookup: CDR1 SNHLY, CDR2 FYNNEI. Here the CDR3 reads CASSDRTNYGYTF. DNA of the CDR3: TGTGCCAGCAGTGATAGAACTAACTATGGCTACACCTTC.

This sequence joins TRBV5-4 and TRBJ1-1; D remains unclear. The germline V gene encodes CDR1 SGHNT and CDR2 YYREEE (reference sequence). The V end lost 1 base, the J end lost 4 bases, and 8 bases lay between the germline ends. The CDR3 sequence is 13 residues long. CDR3 in amino acids: CASSLPAFTEAFF. For the CDR3, the DNA is TGTGCCAGCAGCTTGCCAGCGTTCACTGAAGCTTTCTTT.